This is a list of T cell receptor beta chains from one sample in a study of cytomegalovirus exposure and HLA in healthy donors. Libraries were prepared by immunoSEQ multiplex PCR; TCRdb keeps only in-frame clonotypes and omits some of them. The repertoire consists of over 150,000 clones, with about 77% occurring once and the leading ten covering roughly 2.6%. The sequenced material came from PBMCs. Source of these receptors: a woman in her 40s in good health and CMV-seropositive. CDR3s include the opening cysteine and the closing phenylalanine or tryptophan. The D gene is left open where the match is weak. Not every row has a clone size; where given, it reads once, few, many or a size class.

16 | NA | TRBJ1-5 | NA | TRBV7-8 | CASSLAQYNSNQPQHF | TGTGCCAGCAGCTTAGCACAGTATAATAGCAATCAGCCCCAGCATTTT
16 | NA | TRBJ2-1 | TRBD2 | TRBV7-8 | CASSLENSGGYNEQFF | TGTGCCAGCAGCTTAGAGAATAGCGGGGGATACAATGAGCAGTTCTTC
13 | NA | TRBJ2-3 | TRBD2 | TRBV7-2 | CASSSGLVSTQYF | TGTGCCAGCAGCTCGGGACTAGTATCTACGCAGTATTTT
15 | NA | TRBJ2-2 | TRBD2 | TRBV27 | CASSLSSGYTGELFF | TGTGCCAGCAGTTTGTCTAGCGGCTACACCGGGGAGCTGTTTTTT
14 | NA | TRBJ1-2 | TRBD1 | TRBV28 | CASTLGTGNVGYTF | TGTGCCAGCACCCTCGGGACAGGGAATGTGGGCTACACCTTC
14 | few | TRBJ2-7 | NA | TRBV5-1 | CASSLDGFLYEQYF | TGCGCCAGCAGCTTGGACGGGTTCCTCTACGAGCAGTACTTC
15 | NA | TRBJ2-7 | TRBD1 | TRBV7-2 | CASSFQDRAAYEQYF | TGTGCCAGCAGCTTCCAGGACAGGGCCGCTTACGAGCAGTACTTC
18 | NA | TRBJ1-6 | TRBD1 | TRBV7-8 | CASSSGTGYRYDESPLHF | TGTGCCAGCAGCTCCGGGACAGGGTACCGCTATGATGAGTCACCCCTCCACTTT
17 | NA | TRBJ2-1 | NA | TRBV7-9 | CASSFPVQGGSYNEQFF | TGTGCCAGCAGCTTCCCCGTTCAAGGGGGCTCCTACAATGAGCAGTTCTTC
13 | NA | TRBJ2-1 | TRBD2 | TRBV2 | CASSERLAGGRIF | TGTGCCAGCAGTGAAAGGCTAGCGGGAGGGCGGATCTTC
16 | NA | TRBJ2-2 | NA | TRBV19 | CASSIVGGPGAGELFF | TGTGCCAGTAGTATAGTAGGGGGCCCGGGGGCCGGGGAGCTGTTTTTT
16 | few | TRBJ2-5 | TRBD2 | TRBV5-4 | CASSFPGTSGVETQYF | TGTGCCAGCAGCTTTCCCGGGACTAGCGGGGTAGAGACCCAGTACTTC
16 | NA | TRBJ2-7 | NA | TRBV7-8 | CASSLRHRDTSYEQYF | TGTGCCAGCAGCCTCCGCCACCGGGACACCTCCTACGAGCAGTACTTC
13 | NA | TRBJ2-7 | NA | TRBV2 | CASGASPPYEQYF | TGTGCCAGCGGAGCTAGCCCTCCCTACGAGCAGTACTTC
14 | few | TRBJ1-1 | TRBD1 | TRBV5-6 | CASRPGGQVTEAFF | TGTGCCAGCAGGCCTGGAGGACAGGTCACTGAAGCTTTCTTT
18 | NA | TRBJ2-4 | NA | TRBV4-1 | CASSQEGLGALAKNIQYF | TGCGCCAGCAGCCAAGAGGGCTTGGGGGCTTTAGCCAAAAACATTCAGTACTTC
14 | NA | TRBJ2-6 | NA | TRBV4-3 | CASSQDATAPVLTF | TGCGCCAGCAGCCAAGATGCGACAGCTCCCGTCCTGACTTTC
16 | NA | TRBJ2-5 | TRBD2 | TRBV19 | CASSIDQAGASETQYF | TGTGCCAGTAGTATAGATCAAGCGGGAGCGTCCGAGACCCAGTACTTC
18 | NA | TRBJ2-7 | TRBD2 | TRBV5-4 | CASSLAPSGRPVSYEQYF | TGTGCCAGCAGCTTGGCCCCTAGCGGGAGGCCCGTCTCCTACGAGCAGTACTTC
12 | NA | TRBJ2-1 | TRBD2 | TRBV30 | CAWSIAGDEQFF | TGTGCCTGGAGTATCGCGGGAGATGAGCAGTTCTTC
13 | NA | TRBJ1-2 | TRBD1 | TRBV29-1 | CSGGTGGNYGYTF | TGCAGCGGCGGGACAGGGGGCAACTATGGCTACACCTTC
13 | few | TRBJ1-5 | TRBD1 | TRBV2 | CASSVRTGQPQHF | TGTGCCAGCAGTGTACGGACAGGGCAGCCCCAGCATTTT
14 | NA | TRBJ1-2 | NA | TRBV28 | CASTDHGEKLGYTF | TGTGCCAGCACTGACCACGGGGAGAAACTAGGCTACACCTTC
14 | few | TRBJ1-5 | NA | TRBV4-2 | CASSHPGDNQPQHF | TGTGCCAGCAGCCACCCCGGAGACAATCAGCCCCAGCATTTT
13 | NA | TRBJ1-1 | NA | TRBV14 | CASSRTRGTEAFF | TGTGCCAGCAGCCGGACGCGGGGCACTGAAGCTTTCTTT
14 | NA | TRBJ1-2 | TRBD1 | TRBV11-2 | CASSPRQGNYGYTF | TGTGCCAGCAGCCCACGACAGGGGAACTATGGCTACACCTTC
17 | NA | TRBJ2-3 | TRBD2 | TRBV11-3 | CASSPGLAGEGADTQYF | TGTGCCAGCAGCCCCGGACTAGCGGGAGAAGGTGCAGATACGCAGTATTTT
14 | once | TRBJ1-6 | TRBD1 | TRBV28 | CASSTDRGHSPLHF | TGTGCCAGCAGTACGGACAGGGGCCATTCACCCCTCCACTTT
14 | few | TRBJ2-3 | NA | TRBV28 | CASSTRLIQGTQYF | TGTGCCAGCAGTACGCGACTCATCCAGGGTACGCAGTATTTT
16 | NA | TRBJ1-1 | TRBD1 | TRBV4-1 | CASRGQGTLSSTEAFF | TGCGCCAGCCGGGGACAGGGGACCCTATCGAGCACTGAAGCTTTCTTT
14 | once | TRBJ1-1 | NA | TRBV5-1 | CASSLAPTAIEAFF | TGCGCCAGCAGCTTGGCCCCGACAGCTATTGAAGCTTTCTTT
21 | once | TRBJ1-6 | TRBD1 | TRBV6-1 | CASSEWARGRDRASYNSPLHF | TGTGCCAGCAGTGAATGGGCTAGGGGCCGGGACAGGGCGTCCTATAATTCACCCCTCCACTTT